The rows below give T cell receptor beta chains drawn from one sample of a study of blood T cell repertoires in COVID-19. TCRdb's table, derived via immunoSEQ multiplex PCR, lists solely in-frame clones and lacks some. The sample consists of about 260,000 clones, approximately 86% of them appearing once. Sequenced input: peripheral blood. Every receptor here comes from a man aged 35 to 55 who had recovered from COVID-19. CDR3s include the opening cysteine and the closing phenylalanine or tryptophan. D genes are given only for firm matches. Clone size is stated in some rows and not others, as once, few, many or a class when expanded.

V	D	size	J	CDR3	DNA
TRBV18	TRBD1	.	TRBJ2-5	CASSPPAGGYGETQYF	TGTGCCAGCTCACCTCCGGCAGGGGGCTACGGAGAGACCCAGTACTTC
TRBV3-1/TRBV3-2	TRBD2	.	TRBJ2-1	CASSQSAGGYEQFF	TGTGCCAGCAGCCAATCGGCGGGGGGTTATGAGCAGTTCTTC
TRBV27	.	.	TRBJ2-1	CASSLGGGQSFANEQFF	TGTGCCAGCAGTTTAGGAGGGGGCCAAAGCTTTGCCAATGAGCAGTTCTTC
TRBV10-3	TRBD1	.	TRBJ2-7	CAIRTPGTGRGEQYF	TGTGCCATCAGAACTCCCGGGACAGGGAGGGGCGAGCAGTACTTC
TRBV10-3	TRBD1	.	TRBJ1-2	CAISESTGSYGYTF	TGTGCCATCAGTGAGTCGACAGGGTCCTATGGCTACACCTTC
TRBV21-1	.	.	TRBJ1-1	CASSYPTDRVLGTEAFF	TGTGCCAGCAGCTACCCCACTGACAGGGTCTTGGGTACTGAAGCTTTCTTT
TRBV6-5	TRBD1	once	TRBJ2-7	CASSLPGQLLEQYF	TGTGCCAGCAGTTTACCGGGACAGCTTCTCGAGCAGTACTTC
TRBV2	.	.	TRBJ2-7	CASFIPDRPYEQYF	TGTGCCAGCTTCATTCCGGACAGACCCTACGAGCAGTACTTC
TRBV6-6	TRBD2	.	TRBJ2-3	CASKTGGSTDTQYF	TGTGCCAGCAAAACGGGAGGGAGTACAGATACGCAGTATTTT
TRBV5-1	TRBD1	.	TRBJ1-2	CASSPKQGATGGYTF	TGCGCCAGCAGCCCAAAACAGGGGGCGACGGGCGGCTACACCTTC
TRBV11-3	TRBD2	.	TRBJ2-3	CASSLDRGGVGDTQYF	TGTGCCAGCAGCTTAGATCGTGGGGGGGTAGGAGATACGCAGTATTTT
TRBV11-2	TRBD1	.	TRBJ2-7	CASSSNTGAEQYF	TGTGCCAGCAGCTCGAACACAGGGGCCGAGCAGTACTTC
TRBV27	.	once	TRBJ2-3	CASSRRYF	TGTGCCAGCAGTAGGAGGTATTTT
TRBV20-1	.	.	TRBJ2-7	CSAWTAYEQYF	TGCAGTGCTTGGACAGCCTACGAGCAGTACTTC
TRBV28	TRBD1	.	TRBJ2-6	CASSPLRDSRSGANVLTF	TGTGCCAGCAGTCCGCTCCGGGACAGTCGGTCAGGGGCCAACGTCCTGACTTTC
TRBV7-2	TRBD2	.	TRBJ2-7	CASSSGLAGRGEQYF	TGTGCCAGCAGCTCGGGACTAGCGGGGAGGGGAGAGCAGTACTTC
TRBV9	.	.	TRBJ2-7	CASSAVGSSYEQYF	TGTGCCAGCAGCGCCGTGGGGAGCTCCTACGAGCAGTACTTC
TRBV5-4	TRBD2	.	TRBJ2-1	CASSYDSGASCNEQFF	TGTGCCAGCAGCTACGATAGCGGGGCGTCCTGTAATGAGCAGTTCTTC
TRBV7-2	TRBD1	.	TRBJ2-1	CASSLTGTGVYSGNEQFF	TGTGCCAGCAGCTTAACGGGGACAGGGGTCTATTCGGGGAATGAGCAGTTCTTC
TRBV13	.	once	TRBJ1-1	CASSLSGNTEAFF	TGTGCCAGCAGCTTATCAGGGAACACTGAAGCTTTCTTT
TRBV12-2	.	.	TRBJ2-7	CASRLEGRLAGDLSACEQYF	TGTGCAAGTCGCTTAGAGGGGAGGCTAGCGGGAGACCTATCTGCCTGCGAGCAGTACTTC
TRBV10-3	TRBD2	.	TRBJ2-1	CAISDLLGLAGEAPGSLKFF	TGTGCCATCAGTGATTTACTGGGGCTAGCGGGAGAAGCCCCAGGATCTTTGAAGTTCTTC
TRBV7-8	.	.	TRBJ2-7	CASSQGTSSYLEQYF	TGTGCCAGCAGCCAGGGGACAAGCTCCTATCTCGAGCAGTACTTC
TRBV6-5	.	.	TRBJ2-1	CASSYSRTSNNEQFF	TGTGCCAGCAGTTACTCGAGGACATCTAACAATGAGCAGTTCTTC
TRBV10-3	TRBD2	.	TRBJ2-1	CAIRPGGGDEQFF	TGTGCCATCAGGCCGGGGGGGGGCGATGAGCAGTTCTTC
TRBV9	TRBD2	.	TRBJ2-1	CASSRAAGGRGVYNEQFF	TGTGCCAGCAGCCGAGCGGCGGGCGGGAGGGGCGTATACAATGAGCAGTTCTTC
TRBV7-9	TRBD1	.	TRBJ2-2	CASSSPTGVTTGELFF	TGTGCCAGCAGCTCTCCGACAGGGGTTACGACCGGGGAGCTGTTTTTT
TRBV9	TRBD2	.	TRBJ2-7	CASSVDRAGGPDEQYF	TGTGCCAGCAGCGTAGATCGAGCGGGGGGGCCAGACGAGCAGTACTTC
TRBV5-5	TRBD1	.	TRBJ2-7	CASSLETGSTYEQYF	TGTGCCAGCAGCTTGGAGACAGGGAGTACCTACGAGCAGTACTTC
TRBV12-3/TRBV12-4	.	.	TRBJ1-2	CASSFGRDYGYTF	TGTGCCAGCAGTTTTGGCCGGGACTATGGCTACACCTTC
TRBV27	.	.	TRBJ1-2	CASSSWGISNYGYTF	TGTGCCAGCAGTTCCTGGGGCATCTCTAACTATGGCTACACCTTC
TRBV11-2	TRBD2	.	TRBJ2-7	CASSLDLTSGSYEQYF	TGTGCCAGCAGCTTAGATCTGACTAGCGGGAGCTACGAGCAGTACTTC
TRBV7-2	.	.	TRBJ1-6	CASSPGPGDSPLHF	TGTGCCAGCAGCCCCGGGCCCGGGGATTCACCCCTCCACTTT
TRBV6-5	.	.	TRBJ1-5	CASCSRGDGNQPQHF	TGTGCCAGCTGTTCGCGGGGGGACGGCAATCAGCCCCAGCATTTT
TRBV5-6	.	.	TRBJ2-1	CASSPRAGLAFYNEQFF	TGTGCCAGCAGCCCGCGGGCGGGACTGGCCTTCTACAATGAGCAGTTCTTC
TRBV11-2	TRBD1	.	TRBJ2-7	CASSDGPGQGPYEQYF	TGTGCCAGCAGCGACGGGCCGGGACAGGGTCCCTACGAGCAGTACTTC
TRBV27	TRBD2	.	TRBJ2-1	CASSPQLAALDEQFF	TGTGCCAGCAGTCCGCAACTAGCGGCGCTTGATGAGCAGTTCTTC
TRBV29-1	.	.	TRBJ2-1	CSVLTGRGYNEQFF	TGCAGCGTATTAACGGGCAGGGGTTACAATGAGCAGTTCTTC
TRBV18	.	.	TRBJ2-7	CASSLITLRPGQELYEQYF	TGTGCCAGCTCCCTCATTACCCTTAGACCGGGACAAGAACTCTACGAGCAGTACTTC